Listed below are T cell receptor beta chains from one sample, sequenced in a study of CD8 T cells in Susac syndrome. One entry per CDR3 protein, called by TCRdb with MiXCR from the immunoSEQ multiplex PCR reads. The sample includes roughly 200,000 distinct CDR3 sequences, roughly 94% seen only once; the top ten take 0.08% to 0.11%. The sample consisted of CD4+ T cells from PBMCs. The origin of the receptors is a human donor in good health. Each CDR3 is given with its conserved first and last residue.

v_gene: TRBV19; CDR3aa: CASSIGDGSYEQYF
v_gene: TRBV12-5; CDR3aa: CASGLRAFTRAEDTQYF
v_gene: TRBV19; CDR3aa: CASSTTGLGNQPQHF
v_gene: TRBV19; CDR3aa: CASSLENTEAFF
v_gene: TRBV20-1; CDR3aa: CSAQQGGAVNTEAFF
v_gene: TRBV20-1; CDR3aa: CSARRGANYGYTF
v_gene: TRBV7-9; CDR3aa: CASSFVDREGFF
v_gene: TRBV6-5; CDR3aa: CASSYRGAYEQYF
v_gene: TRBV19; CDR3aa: CASSGTTYNEQFF
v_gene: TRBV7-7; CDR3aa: CASSARPSGGTNTGELFF
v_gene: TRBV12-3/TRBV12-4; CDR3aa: CASSLPASTEQFF
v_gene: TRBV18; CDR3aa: CASSPSDPRPYQETQYF
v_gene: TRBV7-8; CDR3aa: CASSPIAGSQYF
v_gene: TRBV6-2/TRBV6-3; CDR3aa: CASRDFTGELFF
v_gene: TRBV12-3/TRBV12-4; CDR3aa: CASNWDRGNQPQHF
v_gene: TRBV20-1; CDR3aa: CSARGTPARNQPQHF
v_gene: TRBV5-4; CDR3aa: CASSFGQRQETQYF
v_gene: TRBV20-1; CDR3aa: CSARDLDRVNEQYF
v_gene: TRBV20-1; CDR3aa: CSATPSGSYNEQFF
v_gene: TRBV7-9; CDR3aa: CAGQWNNEQFF
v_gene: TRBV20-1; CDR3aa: CSVPFREGGETQYF